This paragraph reports one TCR beta chain. The target of this receptor is not known. No much larger clone exists at a distance of one base, and base qualities are not known. Receptor libraries were prepared by the immunoSEQ multiplex PCR assay. DNA from the cultured, isolated CD4+ T cells was subjected to TCR beta CDR3 sequencing. In the original analysis: Non-productive TCR sequences were removed and reads were trimmed to the CDR3 region, keeping CDR3s of at least 7 amino acids. Antigen-specific clonotypes were identified with the MANAFEST web app by comparing expansion in peptide wells against reference cultures. Positive clones required FDR<0.05 expansion versus reference and all other wells, odds ratio above 5, and frequency above 0.1% in two replicate wells. A clonotype was called cross-reactive if it was significantly expanded both in SARS-CoV-2 spike wells and in at least one common cold coronavirus spike condition. CDR3 similarity was assessed by Levenshtein distance with the stringdist R package, and unrooted trees were built with ape in R 3.6.1. As stored in TCRdb, this immuneACCESS dataset retains in-frame rearrangements with V and J assigned. A fraction of the clones does not appear; measured against another copy, unresolved V genes explain less than half of the discrepancy, and the remainder lacks a known reason. The DNA gave D and trimming, while V, J and clone size come from that table. The sample table lists about 37,000 clones, roughly 79% of them with a count of one. 2.5% to 3.5% of the sample is held by the ten biggest clonotypes.

The CDR3 numbers 16 residues from cysteine through phenylalanine. The kept DNA is CDR3 alone, 48 bases in frame from the first base. Germline trimming amounts to 2 bases on V and 1 base on J, with 4 as the count of junction bases outside the gene matches. In the germline V gene, CDR1 corresponds to SGHRS and CDR2 to YFSETQ. These data originate in a study of vaccination effects on CD4 cells after COVID-19 (dated by TCRdb to between 2021 and 2024). Broadly, across the study: To identify antigen-specific CD4+ T cell clonotypes by their expansion, the ViraFEST assay first stimulated PBMC with viral peptide pools and then applied TCR sequencing. SARS-CoV-2 spike-specific CD4+ TCR repertoires from before and after mRNA vaccination were compared in COVID-19 convalescent patients and in infection-naive vaccine recipients. Roughly 2.1 million PBMC per well were cultured in IMDM with 5% human AB serum, 8.5 to 10 IU/ml IL-2 and gentamicin, plus 10 ug/ml peptides. Two doses of either the BNT162b2 or the mRNA-1273 mRNA SARS-CoV-2 vaccine were administered to participants. Altogether, some 11 COVID-19 convalescent patients and several SARS-CoV-2-naive healthy vaccine recipients made up the full study. Cultures from other donors in the study were sequenced with the Oncomine TCR Beta short-read assay on an Illumina iSeq 100. General study outcomes and caveats: The study was limited by a small number of convalescent patients, and early post-infection timepoints were lacking. In healthy vaccine recipients, vaccine-induced clones were almost all SARS-CoV-2 mono-reactive, with only 1 of 255 cross-reactive with common cold coronaviruses. At late post-vaccination timepoints, both infection-induced and vaccine-induced clones showed marked clonal contraction, consistent with waning T cell responses.

After 10 to 11 days of culture, CD4+ T cells were isolated with the EasySep CD4+ T cell isolation kit. The absence of prior SARS-CoV-2 infection in healthy vaccine recipients was confirmed by negative nucleocapsid antibodies before and after vaccination. Half of the culture medium was replaced with fresh IL-2-containing medium on days 3 and 7. Unless noted otherwise, every peptide stimulation condition was cultured in triplicate wells. PBMC were separated from whole blood using Ficoll-Paque Plus gradient centrifugation and were then either cryopreserved at -140C or used fresh. The QIAamp micro DNA kit was used to extract genomic DNA from the cultured CD4+ T cells.

Recombination linked TRBV5-1 to TRBJ2-5, with TRBD2 matching 11 junction bases. The sample here was CD4+ T cells from PBMCs cultured without peptide, taken before COVID-19 vaccination. The receptor was derived from a human donor who received a COVID-19 vaccine. For the CDR3, the sequence is CASSLVAGGPQETQYF. The base sequence is TGCGCCAGCAGCTTAGTAGCGGGAGGGCCCCAAGAGACCCAGTACTTC.